What follows are 32 T cell receptor beta chains derived from one specimen sequenced in a study of T cell repertoires in cytomegalovirus infection. Each CDR3 protein gets one entry after TCRdb re-called the reads with MiXCR. The repertoire has some 390,000 distinct CDR3 sequences, 15% to 20% of them found once; the top ten carry under 9%. The sequenced sample consisted of PBMCs. These receptors originate from a human donor in good health (CMV status not recorded). Some clones in this sample may be carry-over from other donors' samples.

This clonotype showed up just a few times. This chain links TRBV23-1 with TRBJ2-3, with D maybe TRBD2 (6 bases). TRBV23-1 is sorted into the ORF group, with uncertain function. Trimming took 3 bases from V and 5 from J, leaving 24 bases between them. The CDR3 contains 18 residues. The CDR3 spells CASSQELRPGASQDTQYF. CDR3 sequence (DNA): TGCGCCAGCAGTCAGGAACTTAGACCGGGAGCTTCCCAAGATACGCAGTATTTT.

This clonotype came up a few times. The rearrangement links TRBV2 to TRBJ1-6, with D perhaps matching TRBD1 (5 bases). The CDR3 consists of 13 residues. V gave up 7 bases and J gave up 15 bases, with 19 bases separating them. The germline V gene has CDR1 SNHLY and CDR2 FYNNEI. The CDR3, as DNA: TGTGCCAGCACCCGACAGCGTGTCACGCGCCTCCACTTT. It specifies CASTRQRVTRLHF.

This clonotype was seen only a few times. The chain links TRBV28 to TRBJ2-2, with D perhaps matching TRBD1 (6 bases). The CDR3 is made up of 16 amino acids. Trimming removed 5 bases at V and 5 bases at J, with 18 bases between. Germline V gene lookup returns CDR1 MDHEN and CDR2 SYDVKM. CDR3 sequence reads: CASSRPRQARTGELFF. The DNA for the CDR3 is TGTGCCAGCAGTCGGCCCCGACAGGCGCGAACCGGGGAGCTGTTTTTT.

This chain joins TRBV11-2 and TRBJ2-1; perhaps D is TRBD1 or TRBD2 (5 bases each). CDR3 length: 13 amino acids. The germline CDR1 and CDR2 sequences are SGHAT and FQNNGV. V lost 5 bases, J lost 15 bases, and 20 bases lay in between. CDR3 amino acids: CASSPRADGAGFF. CDR3 sequence (DNA): TGTGCCAGCAGCCCCCGGGCGGACGGGGCGGGGTTCTTC.

This clonotype has a handful of counts. V usage is TRBV20-1 and J usage is TRBJ2-3; 8 bases map to TRBD1. The CDR3 totals 14 residues. Looked up from germline, CDR1 is DFQATT and CDR2 is SNEGSKA (reference sequence). The V segment lost 5 bases and the J segment 6 bases; nucleotides outside the gene matches: 10. The CDR3 spells CSARARGRRDTQYF. The CDR3 bases are TGCAGTGCTCGAGCCAGGGGGCGCAGGGATACGCAGTATTTT.

This clonotype was seen more than once but under ten times. The chain combines TRBV15 with TRBJ1-5; D might be TRBD1 (6 bases). V was trimmed by 2 bases and J by 6 bases, leaving 11 bases between them. Germline V gene data show CDR1 as LNHNV and CDR2 as YYDKDF (reference sequence). CDR3 size: 14 residues. This CDR3 is CATSRILQGQPQHF. The CDR3 DNA is TGTGCCACCAGCAGAATACTACAGGGTCAGCCCCAGCATTTT.

The chain joins TRBV7-3 to TRBJ1-1; D gene uncertain. CDR1 SGHTA and CDR2 FQGTGA come from the germline V gene. There are 11 residues in the CDR3. Trimming pared 5 bases from V and 6 bases from J, leaving 7 bases between. CDR3 nucleotides: TGTGCCAGCAGCGATCGGGCTGAAGCTTTCTTT. This sequence encodes CASSDRAEAFF.

This clonotype showed up many times. The chain employs TRBV7-2 and TRBJ2-5; D uncertain. V lost 7 bases to trimming and J lost 4 bases, with 16 bases between them. Germline CDR1 SGHTA, CDR2 FQGNSA. The CDR3 consists of 14 residues. For the CDR3, the DNA is TGTGCCAGCACCCTCCCGGGCGTGGGAGAGACCCAGTACTTC. This encodes CASTLPGVGETQYF.

In its sample, this clonotype was seen a few times. V and J are TRBV27 and TRBJ2-7; possibly TRBD2 for D (6 bases). The CDR3 has 15 amino acids. Germline CDR1 MNHEY, CDR2 SMNVEV (reference sequence). The V gene lost 6 bases and the J gene lost 3 bases, with 18 bases spanning the gap. The CDR3 loop is CASRPVGGGLYEQYF. CDR3 bases: TGTGCCAGCAGGCCCGTTGGGGGAGGTCTCTACGAGCAGTACTTC.

This clonotype turned up a few times. The rearrangement joins TRBV10-3 to TRBJ2-5; D might be TRBD2 (6 bases). This CDR3 comprises 12 residues. Germline values: CDR1 ENHRY, CDR2 SYGVKD. V gave up 10 bases and J gave up 4 bases, with 13 bases separating them. DNA of the CDR3: TGTGCCACTGGAGGGGAGTCAGAGACCCAGTACTTC. It specifies CATGGESETQYF.

This chain links TRBV10-3 with TRBJ2-7; D gene ambiguous. Per the germline V gene, CDR1 is ENHRY and CDR2 is SYGVKD. V was pared by 3 bases and J by 7 bases, with 13 bases between. The CDR3 length is 13 residues. The CDR3: CAISDDLLEEQYF. The CDR3 bases are TGTGCCATCAGTGACGACTTGCTTGAGGAGCAGTACTTC.

This clonotype has at least ten counts. The V call is TRBV7-9, the J call TRBJ1-1; 7 bases are shared with TRBD1. V shed 2 bases, J shed 5 bases, and the junction held 5 bases outside the gene matches. The CDR3 has 14 residues. Germline V gives CDR1 SEHNR, CDR2 FQNEAQ (reference sequence). DNA of the CDR3: TGTGCCAGCAGCTTAAGACAGGGTTGGACTGAAGCTTTCTTT. Translating gives CASSLRQGWTEAFF. Using reference TRBV7-9 and TRBJ1-1 for the parts outside the CDR3, the full variable domain is DTGVSQNPRHKITKRGQNVTFRCDPISEHNRLYWYRQTLGQGPEFLTYFQNEAQLEKSRLLSDRFSAERPKGSFSTLEIQRTEQGDSAMYLCASSLRQGWTEAFFGQGTRLTVV.

Only a few counts were recorded for this clonotype. The chain carries TRBV20-1 and TRBJ1-5; weak D call: TRBD1 (6 bases). The CDR3 spans 15 residues. Germline CDR1 and CDR2: DFQATT and SNEGSKA (reference sequence). With 5 bases removed from V and 7 bases from J, the gap between germline ends came to 21 bases. This CDR3 is CSAGSDSGKGQPQHF. The CDR3 bases are TGCAGTGCTGGATCGGACAGCGGTAAGGGGCAGCCCCAGCATTTT.

This clonotype was recorded many times. The V and J genes are TRBV12-3 or TRBV12-4 and TRBJ2-5; a possible D gene is TRBD1 (5 bases). V was clipped by 6 bases and J by 3 bases, with 14 bases between them. There are 14 residues in the CDR3. CDR3: CASSLRAGKETQYF. The CDR3 bases are TGTGCCAGCAGCCTCAGGGCAGGGAAAGAGACCCAGTACTTC.

This clonotype appeared many times. V is TRBV7-2 and J is TRBJ2-4, with D perhaps TRBD2 (6 bases). Germline values: CDR1 SGHTA, CDR2 FQGNSA. This CDR3 is 15 amino acids long. Trimming pared 5 bases from V and 0 bases from J, leaving 11 bases between. The CDR3 is CASSPGGVAKNIQYF. DNA of the CDR3: TGTGCCAGCAGCCCCGGGGGAGTAGCCAAAAACATTCAGTACTTC.

This clonotype has only one observation. The genes are TRBV20-1 and TRBJ2-7; D ambiguous. The CDR3 totals 13 residues. V lost 6 bases, J lost 4 bases, and 16 bases lay in between. Germline CDR1 DFQATT, CDR2 SNEGSKA (reference sequence). CDR3 loop: CSAPTRSPYEQYF. The DNA for the CDR3 is TGCAGTGCCCCGACGCGAAGTCCTTACGAGCAGTACTTC.

This clonotype was observed a few times. The rearrangement links TRBV25-1 to TRBJ2-1; TRBD1 matches at 7 bases. V lost 3 bases, J lost 6 bases, and 5 bases stayed unmatched. The CDR3 has 14 residues. From germline, CDR1 is MGHDK and CDR2 SYGVNS. DNA for the CDR3: TGTGCCAGCAGTGACCACAGGGGTGCCAATGAGCAGTTCTTC. Protein: CASSDHRGANEQFF. Variable domain in full (rest from reference TRBV25-1 and TRBJ2-1): EADIYQTPRYLVIGTGKKITLECSQTMGHDKMYWYQQDPGMELHLIHYSYGVNSTEKGDLSSESTVSRIRTEHFPLTLESARPSHTSQYLCASSDHRGANEQFFGPGTRLTVL.

This clonotype was seen many times. The gene calls are TRBV10-3 and TRBJ2-7, with 8 bases aligning to TRBD2. V lost 5 bases to trimming and J lost 7 bases; unmatched junction nucleotides: 13. Germline CDR1 and CDR2: ENHRY and SYGVKD. CDR3 length equals 15 residues. CDR3: CAISSSQAGVWEQYF. The CDR3 coding sequence is TGTGCCATCAGTTCCTCCCAAGCGGGAGTCTGGGAGCAGTACTTC.

This clonotype was observed many times. This chain joins TRBV7-2 and TRBJ1-1; 9 bases match TRBD1. Per the germline V gene, CDR1 is SGHTA and CDR2 is FQGNSA. The V gene end was trimmed by 1 base and the J gene end by 6 bases; junction bases not matched to a gene: 9. This CDR3 has 16 residues. CDR3 DNA sequence: TGTGCCAGCAGCTTAGGTCAACGGGACAGGGCACCTGAAGCTTTCTTT. Translated, it gives CASSLGQRDRAPEAFF.

The chain joins TRBV5-1 to TRBJ1-6; D unclear. The CDR3 spans 16 residues. Germline CDR1 SGHRS, CDR2 YFSETQ. The ends were cut back, 0 bases at V and 12 bases at J, with 19 bases in the middle. CDR3 loop: CASSLGVGPIELPLHF. The CDR3 region has the DNA TGCGCCAGCAGCTTGGGGGTCGGGCCTATTGAATTACCCCTCCACTTT.

Remarks on this clonotype: A much larger clone lies a single base off, so this may be a read error. The chain links TRBV7-9 to TRBJ1-5; a weak D match, TRBD1 (6 bases). CDR3 length: 12 amino acids. Trimming stripped 8 bases from V and 6 bases from J, with 11 bases between. Germline V gives CDR1 SEHNR, CDR2 FQNEAQ (reference sequence). The CDR3 DNA reads TGTGCCAGCGACCTACAGGGTCAGCCCCAGCATTTT. It codes for CASDLQGQPQHF.

Here the CDR3 reads CASSQGVRTSGMGDTQYF. For the CDR3, the DNA is TGCGCCAGCAGCCAAGGTGTCCGGACTAGCGGGATGGGCGATACGCAGTATTTT. The chain employs TRBV4-3 and TRBJ2-3; TRBD2 matches at 12 bases. Germline V gene lookup returns CDR1 LGHNA and CDR2 YSLEER. The V gene end was trimmed by 1 base and the J gene end by 6 bases; junction bases not matched to a gene: 11. The CDR3 extends over 18 amino acids.

The chain links TRBV5-6 to TRBJ2-1; TRBD2 matches 10 bases. This CDR3 has 19 residues. Germline CDR1 reads SGHDT; CDR2 reads YYEEEE. With 1 base clipped from V and 8 bases from J, the junction kept 18 bases outside the gene matches. The CDR3 nucleotides are TGTGCCAGCAGCTTGAGGTCTAGCGGGAGCTTTATATTTGCCGATGAGCAGTTCTTC. This gives the protein CASSLRSSGSFIFADEQFF.

The chain uses TRBV5-6 and TRBJ2-7, with 7 nucleotides matching TRBD1. V dropped 0 bases and J dropped 0; count of bases not matched to a gene: 9. The CDR3 loop spans 17 amino acids. CDR1 SGHDT and CDR2 YYEEEE come from the germline V gene. CDR3 sequence: CASSLVSGQESSYEQYF. The CDR3, as DNA: TGTGCCAGCAGCTTGGTCTCCGGACAGGAGAGCTCCTACGAGCAGTACTTC.

In the case of this clonotype: Just one base apart from a much larger clone, this may be a read error. This chain uses TRBV12-3 or TRBV12-4 with TRBJ2-7, with 7 positions matching TRBD2. CDR3 length: 14 residues. CDR3 bases: TGTGCCAGCAGTAAACTAGCGATGACTCGCGAGCAGTGCTTC. It encodes CASSKLAMTREQCF.

This chain connects TRBV20-1 to TRBJ2-5; D is unclear. CDR1 is DFQATT and CDR2 is SNEGSKA in the germline V gene (reference sequence). Trimming left V 7 bases short and J 3 bases short, with 9 bases between. The CDR3 extends over 11 amino acids. The CDR3 sequence: CSVGREETQYF. For the CDR3, the DNA is TGCAGTGTGGGCCGGGAAGAGACCCAGTACTTC.

This clonotype was seen many times. The gene calls are TRBV5-1 and TRBJ2-1, with D unclear. Germline V gene lookup returns CDR1 SGHRS and CDR2 YFSETQ. V lost 0 bases and J lost 5, with 6 bases in between. The CDR3 has 13 amino acids. CDR3 bases: TGCGCCAGCAGCTTGGACGGAAACAATGAGCAGTTCTTC. Translating gives CASSLDGNNEQFF.

This clonotype has a handful of counts. The chain employs TRBV6-1 and TRBJ2-7, with D possibly TRBD1 on 5 matching bases. The CDR3 consists of 13 residues. The V gene lost 1 base and the J gene lost 7 bases, with 11 bases spanning the gap. Germline V gene lookup returns CDR1 MNHNS and CDR2 SASEGT. The CDR3 region has the DNA TGTGCCAGCAGTGAAGACAGGCCGTGGGAGCAGTACTTC. This translates into CASSEDRPWEQYF.

In this sample, this clonotype turned up a few times. The chain employs TRBV10-3 and TRBJ1-1, with a tentative D call TRBD1 (5 bases). V lost 8 bases to trimming and J lost 4 bases, with 8 bases between them. The CDR3 has 11 residues. CDR1 is ENHRY, CDR2 SYGVKD, per germline. The DNA for the CDR3 is TGTGCCATCGGGGGGGTCACTGAAGCTTTCTTT. It yields the protein CAIGGVTEAFF.

This clonotype has a handful of counts. V is TRBV19 and J is TRBJ2-1, with 7 bases matching TRBD2. V shed 1 base and J 6 bases; nucleotides not matched to a gene: 3. The CDR3 sequence is 14 residues long. The germline V gene encodes CDR1 LNHDA and CDR2 SQIVND (reference sequence). CDR3 bases: TGTGCCAGTAGTATAGGGACTAGTTTCAATGAGCAGTTCTTC. This codes for CASSIGTSFNEQFF.

This sequence joins TRBV28 and TRBJ1-1, with D possibly being TRBD1 (5 bases). The V and J ends lost 1 base and 5 bases respectively, with 11 bases between them. CDR3 length equals 14 residues. Germline V gene data show CDR1 as MDHEN and CDR2 as SYDVKM. This CDR3 is CASSLSGWGTEAFF. In DNA form, the CDR3 reads TGTGCCAGCAGTTTATCCGGTTGGGGGACTGAAGCTTTCTTT.

This clonotype came up a few times. J is TRBJ2-1 and V is TRBV6-5, with 10 bases matching TRBD2. This CDR3 contains 17 residues. Germline CDR1 and CDR2: MNHEY and SVGAGI. Trimming cost V 10 bases and J 9 bases; bases outside gene matches: 21. The CDR3, as DNA: TGTGCCACCGCCGGGGAGGCTAGCGGGAGAAAAGTTAGTGAGCAGTTCTTC. Its translation: CATAGEASGRKVSEQFF.